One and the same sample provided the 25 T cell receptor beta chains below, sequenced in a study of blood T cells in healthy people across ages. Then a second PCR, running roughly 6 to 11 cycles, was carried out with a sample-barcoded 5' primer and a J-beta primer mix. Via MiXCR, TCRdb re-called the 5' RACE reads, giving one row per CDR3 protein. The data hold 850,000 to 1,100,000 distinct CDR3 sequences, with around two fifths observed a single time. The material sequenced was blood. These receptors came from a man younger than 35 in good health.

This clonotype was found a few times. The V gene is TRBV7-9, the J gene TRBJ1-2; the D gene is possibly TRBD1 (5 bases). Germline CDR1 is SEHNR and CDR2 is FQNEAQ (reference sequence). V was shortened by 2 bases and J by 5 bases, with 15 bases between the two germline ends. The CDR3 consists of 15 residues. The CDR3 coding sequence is TGTGCCAGCAGCTTAAGGCGCGAGGGGCCTTATGGCTACACCTTC. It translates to CASSLRREGPYGYTF.

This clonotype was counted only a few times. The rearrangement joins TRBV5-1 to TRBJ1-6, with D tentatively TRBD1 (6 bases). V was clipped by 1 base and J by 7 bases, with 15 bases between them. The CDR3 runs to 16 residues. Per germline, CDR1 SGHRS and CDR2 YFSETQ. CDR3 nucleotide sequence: TGCGCCAGCAGCTTGACCGGGGACGGACAGAATTCACCCCTCCACTTT. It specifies CASSLTGDGQNSPLHF.

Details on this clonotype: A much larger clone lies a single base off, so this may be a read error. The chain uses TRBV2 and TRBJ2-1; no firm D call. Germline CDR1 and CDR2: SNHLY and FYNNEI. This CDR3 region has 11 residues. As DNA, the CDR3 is TGTGCCAGCAGTTTGTCAAGAGTGGAGTCCTTC. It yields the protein CASSLSRVESF.

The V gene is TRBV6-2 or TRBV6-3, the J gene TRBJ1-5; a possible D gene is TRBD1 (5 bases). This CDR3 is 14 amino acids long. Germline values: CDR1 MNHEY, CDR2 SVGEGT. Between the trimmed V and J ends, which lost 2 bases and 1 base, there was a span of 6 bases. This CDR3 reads CASSYGHSNQPQHF. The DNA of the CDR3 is TGTGCCAGCAGTTACGGACACAGCAATCAGCCCCAGCATTTT.

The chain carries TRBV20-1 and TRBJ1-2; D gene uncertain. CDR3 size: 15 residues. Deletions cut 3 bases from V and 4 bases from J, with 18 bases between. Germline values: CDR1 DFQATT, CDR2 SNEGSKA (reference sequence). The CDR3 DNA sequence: TGCAGTGCTAGCGCCGAGTGGCCCAACTTCTATGGCTACACCTTC. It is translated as CSASAEWPNFYGYTF.

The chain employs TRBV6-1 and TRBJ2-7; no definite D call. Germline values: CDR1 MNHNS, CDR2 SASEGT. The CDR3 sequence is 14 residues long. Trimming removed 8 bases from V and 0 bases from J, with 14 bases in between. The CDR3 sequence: CASSMSSGSYEQYF. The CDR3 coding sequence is TGTGCCAGCTCCATGTCTTCGGGCTCCTACGAGCAGTACTTC.

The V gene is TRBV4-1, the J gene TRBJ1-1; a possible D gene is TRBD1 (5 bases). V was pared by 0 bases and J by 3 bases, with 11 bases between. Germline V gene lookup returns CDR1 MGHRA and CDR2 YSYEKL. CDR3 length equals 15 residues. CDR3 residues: CASSQEGVAHTEAFF. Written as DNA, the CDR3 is TGCGCCAGCAGCCAAGAAGGGGTGGCCCACACTGAAGCTTTCTTT.

The CDR3 sequence: CASSRIYRASTNEKLFF. The DNA for the CDR3 is TGTGCCAGCAGTCGTATCTACAGGGCGTCAACTAATGAAAAACTGTTTTTT. This sequence joins TRBV12-3 or TRBV12-4 and TRBJ1-4; possible D gene TRBD1, 6 bases. This CDR3 has 17 residues. Trimming shortened V by 5 bases and J by 0 bases, and 16 bases separated the two germline ends.

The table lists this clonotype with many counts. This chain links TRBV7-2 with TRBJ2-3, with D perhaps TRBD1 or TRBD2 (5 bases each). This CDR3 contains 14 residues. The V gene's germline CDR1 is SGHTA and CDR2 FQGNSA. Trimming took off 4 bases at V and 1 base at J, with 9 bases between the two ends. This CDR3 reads CASSSLGGTDTQYF. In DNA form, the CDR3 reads TGTGCCAGCAGCTCCCTGGGGGGCACAGATACGCAGTATTTT.

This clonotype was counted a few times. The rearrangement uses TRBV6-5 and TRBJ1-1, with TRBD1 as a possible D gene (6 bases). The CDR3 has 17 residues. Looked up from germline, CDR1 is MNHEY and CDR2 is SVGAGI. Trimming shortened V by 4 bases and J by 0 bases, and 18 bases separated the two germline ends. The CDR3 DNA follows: TGTGCCAGCAGTTTACTCCGGGACATCTACCTGAACACTGAAGCTTTCTTT. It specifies CASSLLRDIYLNTEAFF.

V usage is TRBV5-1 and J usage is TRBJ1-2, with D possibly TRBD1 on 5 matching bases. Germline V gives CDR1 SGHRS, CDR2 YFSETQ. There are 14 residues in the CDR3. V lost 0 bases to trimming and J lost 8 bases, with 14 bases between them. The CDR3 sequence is CASSLEAGQGGYTF. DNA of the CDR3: TGCGCCAGCAGCTTGGAAGCGGGTCAGGGAGGCTACACCTTC.

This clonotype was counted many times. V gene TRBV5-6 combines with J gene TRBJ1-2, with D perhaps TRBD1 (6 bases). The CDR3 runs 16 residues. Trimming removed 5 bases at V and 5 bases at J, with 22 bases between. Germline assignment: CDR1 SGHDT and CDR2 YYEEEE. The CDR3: CASRNPGHPHGYGYTF. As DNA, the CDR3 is TGTGCCAGCAGGAACCCGGGACATCCGCATGGGTATGGCTACACCTTC.

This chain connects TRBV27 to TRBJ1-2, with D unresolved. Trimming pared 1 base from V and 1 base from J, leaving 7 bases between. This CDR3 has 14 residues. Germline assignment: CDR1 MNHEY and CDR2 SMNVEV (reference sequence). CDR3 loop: CASSLYSDNYGYTF. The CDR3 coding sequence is TGTGCCAGCAGTTTATACAGTGATAACTATGGCTACACCTTC.

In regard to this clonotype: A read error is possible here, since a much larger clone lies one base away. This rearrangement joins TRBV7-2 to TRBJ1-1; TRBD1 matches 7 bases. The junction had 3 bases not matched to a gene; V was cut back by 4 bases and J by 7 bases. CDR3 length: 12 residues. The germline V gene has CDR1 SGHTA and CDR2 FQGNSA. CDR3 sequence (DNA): TGTGCCAGCAGCTACGGGGACAGTGAAGCTTTCTTT. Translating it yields CASSYGDSEAFF.

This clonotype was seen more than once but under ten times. CDR3 loop: CASSQEPGGATDTQYF. The CDR3 nucleotides read TGCGCCAGCAGCCAAGAACCCGGGGGGGCTACAGATACGCAGTATTTT. The chain joins TRBV4-1 to TRBJ2-3; 8 bases map to TRBD2. The CDR3 runs to 16 residues. With V trimmed by 0 bases and J by 3 bases, 5 bases remained unmatched. Germline lookup yields CDR1 MGHRA and CDR2 YSYEKL.

Here the CDR3 reads CASSLEGVTEAFF. The CDR3 nucleotides are TGTGCCAGCAGCTTGGAAGGGGTCACTGAAGCTTTCTTT. The chain links TRBV7-9 to TRBJ1-1; D is possibly TRBD1 (5 bases). CDR3 length: 13 amino acids. V gave up 3 bases and J gave up 4 bases, with 9 bases separating them. Germline CDR1 reads SEHNR; CDR2 reads FQNEAQ (reference sequence).

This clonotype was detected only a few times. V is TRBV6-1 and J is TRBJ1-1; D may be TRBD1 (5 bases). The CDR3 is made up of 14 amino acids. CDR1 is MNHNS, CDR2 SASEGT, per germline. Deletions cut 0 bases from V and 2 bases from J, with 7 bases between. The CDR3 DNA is TGTGCCAGCAGTGAAGCCCGGGACAACACTGAAGCTTTCTTT. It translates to CASSEARDNTEAFF.

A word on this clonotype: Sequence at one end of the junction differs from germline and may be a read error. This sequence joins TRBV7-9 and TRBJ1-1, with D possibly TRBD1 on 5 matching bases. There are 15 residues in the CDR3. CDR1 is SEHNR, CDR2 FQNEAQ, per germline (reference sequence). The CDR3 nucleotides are TGTGCCAGCGGCTTAGGAGGGGAGGGGAGAACTGAAGCTTTCTTT. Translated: CASGLGGEGRTEAFF. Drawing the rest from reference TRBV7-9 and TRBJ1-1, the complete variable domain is DTGVSQNPRHKITKRGQNVTFRCDPISEHNRLYWYRQTLGQGPEFLTYFQNEAQLEKSRLLSDRFSAERPKGSFSTLEIQRTEQGDSAMYLCASGLGGEGRTEAFFGQGTRLTVV.

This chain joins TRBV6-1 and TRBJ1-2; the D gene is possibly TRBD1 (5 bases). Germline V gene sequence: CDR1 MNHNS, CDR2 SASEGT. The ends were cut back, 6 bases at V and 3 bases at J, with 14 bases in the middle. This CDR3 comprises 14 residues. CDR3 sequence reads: CASSRRQGYYGYTF. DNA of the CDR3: TGTGCCAGCAGCAGGAGGCAGGGATACTATGGCTACACCTTC.

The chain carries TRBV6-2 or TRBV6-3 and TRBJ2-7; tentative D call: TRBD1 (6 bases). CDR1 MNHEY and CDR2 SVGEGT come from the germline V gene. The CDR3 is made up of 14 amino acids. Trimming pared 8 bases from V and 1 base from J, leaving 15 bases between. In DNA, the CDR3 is TGTGCCAGCGGTGCAGGGGAAGAATCCTACGAGCAGTACTTC. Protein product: CASGAGEESYEQYF.

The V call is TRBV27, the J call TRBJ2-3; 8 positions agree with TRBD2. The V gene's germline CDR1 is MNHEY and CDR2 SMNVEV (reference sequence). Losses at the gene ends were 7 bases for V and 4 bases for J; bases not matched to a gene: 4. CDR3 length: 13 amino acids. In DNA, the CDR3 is TGTGCCAGCATCGGGGGGGATTCAGATACGCAGTATTTT. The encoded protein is CASIGGDSDTQYF.

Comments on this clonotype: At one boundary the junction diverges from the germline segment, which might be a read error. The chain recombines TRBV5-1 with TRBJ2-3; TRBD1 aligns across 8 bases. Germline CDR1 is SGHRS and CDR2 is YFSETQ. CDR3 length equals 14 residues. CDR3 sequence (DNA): TGCACCAGCAGCTTGGAACAGGGGGCAGATACGCAGTATTTT. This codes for CTSSLEQGADTQYF.

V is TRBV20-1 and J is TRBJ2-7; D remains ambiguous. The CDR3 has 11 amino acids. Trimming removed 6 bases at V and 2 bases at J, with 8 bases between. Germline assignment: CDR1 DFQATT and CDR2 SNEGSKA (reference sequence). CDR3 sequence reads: CSADGAYEQYF. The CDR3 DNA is TGCAGTGCCGACGGAGCCTACGAGCAGTACTTC.

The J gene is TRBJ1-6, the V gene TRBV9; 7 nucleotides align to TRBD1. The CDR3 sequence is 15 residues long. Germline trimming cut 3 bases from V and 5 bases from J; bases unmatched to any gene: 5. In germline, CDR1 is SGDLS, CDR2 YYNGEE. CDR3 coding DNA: TGTGCCAGCAGCGCACAGACAGGGAATAATTCACCCCTCCACTTT. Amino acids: CASSAQTGNNSPLHF.

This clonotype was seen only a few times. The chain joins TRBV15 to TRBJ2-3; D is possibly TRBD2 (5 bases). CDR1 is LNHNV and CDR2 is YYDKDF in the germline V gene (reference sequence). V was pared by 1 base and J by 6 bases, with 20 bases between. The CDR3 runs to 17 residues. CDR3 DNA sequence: TGTGCCACCAGCAGAGCTCAGGAGGTGATTAGTAACGATACGCAGTATTTT. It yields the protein CATSRAQEVISNDTQYF.